The 9 T cell receptor beta chains presented below share a single source sample, sequenced in a study of blood T cell repertoires in COVID-19 (dated by TCRdb to 2020 to 2022). The library came from the immunoSEQ multiplex PCR assay. The clones in this table, taken by TCRdb from immuneACCESS, are in-frame only. Not every clone is retained; where verified, under half of the shortfall comes from an unresolved V gene, and the cause of the rest is unknown. A total of 250,000 to 300,000 clones appear in this sample, approximately 90% of them only once. Of the sample, approximately 9% falls within the top ten clones. Sequenced material: PBMCs or T cells enriched from blood (not recorded which). These receptors all come from a man in his forties or fifties who had recovered from COVID-19.

The V and J genes are TRBV5-6 and TRBJ1-1; 10 positions match TRBD1. Germline V gives CDR1 SGHDT, CDR2 YYEEEE. The CDR3 sequence is 14 residues long. The junction had 8 bases not matched to a gene; V was cut back by 4 bases and J by 8 bases. The CDR3 DNA is TGTGCCAGCAGCCCCCCGACAGGGGGCCTAGAAGCTTTCTTT. Encoded protein: CASSPPTGGLEAFF. The full variable domain, rest sourced from reference TRBV5-6 and TRBJ1-1, is DAGVTQSPTHLIKTRGQQVTLRCSPKSGHDTVSWYQQALGQGPQFIFQYYEEEERQRGNFPDRFSGHQFPNYSSELNVNALLLGDSALYLCASSPPTGGLEAFFGQGTRLTVV.

The table lists this clone with a few counts. CDR3 residues: CAISPLGGGNTEAFF. As DNA, the CDR3 is TGTGCCATCAGCCCCCTGGGGGGAGGGAACACTGAAGCTTTCTTT. The rearrangement uses TRBV10-3 and TRBJ1-1; D is possibly TRBD1 (5 bases). The germline V and J ends were trimmed by 6 bases and 1 base, with 15 bases remaining between them. Germline V lookup: CDR1 ENHRY, CDR2 SYGVKD. The CDR3 length is 15 residues.

V and J are TRBV19 and TRBJ2-1; 9 bases map to TRBD2. The V gene end was trimmed by 7 bases and the J gene end by 0 bases; junction bases not matched to a gene: 13. Germline CDR1 is LNHDA and CDR2 is SQIVND (reference sequence). The CDR3 has 18 residues. The CDR3 region is CASTREGPTRGSYNEQFF. The CDR3 region has the DNA TGTGCCAGTACGCGGGAGGGCCCAACCCGTGGCTCCTACAATGAGCAGTTCTTC.

J is TRBJ2-1 and V is TRBV7-9; 13 nucleotides match TRBD2. This CDR3 has 17 amino acids. V shed 3 bases, J shed 8 bases, and the junction held 10 bases outside the gene matches. In germline, CDR1 is SEHNR, CDR2 FQNEAQ (reference sequence). CDR3 amino acids: CASSFRLAGGILHEQFF. In DNA, the CDR3 is TGTGCCAGCAGCTTTCGACTAGCGGGAGGTATTTTGCATGAGCAGTTCTTC.

The chain joins TRBV7-3 to TRBJ2-2, with 11 bases matching TRBD2. The CDR3 spans 16 residues. J gave up 5 bases and V 1 base, and 3 bases lay outside the gene matches. The V gene's germline CDR1 is SGHTA and CDR2 FQGTGA. CDR3: CASSLIGTSGTGELFF. CDR3 bases: TGTGCCAGCAGCTTAATTGGGACTAGCGGAACCGGGGAGCTGTTTTTT.

The CDR3 DNA follows: TGTGCCAGCAGCTCGTCCTGGACTAGCGTAGCTCCCACCGGGGAGCTGTTTTTT. Translating gives CASSSSWTSVAPTGELFF. The chain carries TRBV11-2 and TRBJ2-2, with TRBD2 matching over 9 bases. Germline lookup yields CDR1 SGHAT and CDR2 FQNNGV. J was trimmed by 4 bases and V by 4 bases; bases with no gene match: 13. The CDR3 contains 18 residues.

This clone was counted between two and nine times. J is TRBJ1-1 and V is TRBV10-1, with 10 bases lining up with TRBD1. In germline, CDR1 is WNHNN, CDR2 SYGVQD (reference sequence). J lost 5 bases, V lost 7 bases, and 7 bases had no gene match. The CDR3 is made up of 14 amino acids. CDR3 DNA: TGCGCCAGCAAGCCGGACAGGGGGAAAACTGAAGCTTTCTTT. Protein sequence: CASKPDRGKTEAFF.

V and J are TRBV19 and TRBJ2-6; D unresolved. This CDR3 spans 13 amino acids. Trimming took off 7 bases at V and 3 bases at J, with 7 bases between the two ends. Germline CDR1 LNHDA, CDR2 SQIVND (reference sequence). The CDR3 DNA follows: TGTGCCAGTACCAAAAATGGGGCCAACGTCCTGACTTTC. This gives the protein CASTKNGANVLTF. The variable domain in full, with the rest retrieved from reference TRBV19 and TRBJ2-6, is DGGITQSPKYLFRKEGQNVTLSCEQNLNHDAMYWYRQDPGQGLRLIYYSQIVNDFQKGDIAEGYSVSREKKESFPLTVTSAQKNPTAFYLCASTKNGANVLTFGAGSRLTVL.

V usage is TRBV19 and J usage is TRBJ1-5, with 10 bases identical to TRBD1. The CDR3 runs to 16 residues. CDR1 is LNHDA and CDR2 is SQIVND in the germline V gene (reference sequence). Trimming removed 10 bases from V and 6 bases from J; junction bases left unmatched: 15. CDR3 loop: CATHSPDRGGGQPQHF. The CDR3 bases are TGTGCCACCCACTCACCGGACAGGGGGGGTGGTCAGCCCCAGCATTTT.